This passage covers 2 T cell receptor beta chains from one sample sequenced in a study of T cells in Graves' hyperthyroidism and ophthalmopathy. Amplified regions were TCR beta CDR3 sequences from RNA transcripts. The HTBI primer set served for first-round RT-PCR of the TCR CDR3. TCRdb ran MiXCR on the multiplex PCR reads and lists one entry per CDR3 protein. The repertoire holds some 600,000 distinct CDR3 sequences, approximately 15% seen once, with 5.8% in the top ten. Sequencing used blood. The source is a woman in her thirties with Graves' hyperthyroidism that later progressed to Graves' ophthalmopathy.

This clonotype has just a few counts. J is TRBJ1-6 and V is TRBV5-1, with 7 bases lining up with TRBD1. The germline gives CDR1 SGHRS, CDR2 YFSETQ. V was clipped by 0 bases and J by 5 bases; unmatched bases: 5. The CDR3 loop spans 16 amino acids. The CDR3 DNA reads TGCGCCAGCAGCTTGGACAGGGGAGGCAATAATTCACCCCTCCACTTT. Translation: CASSLDRGGNNSPLHF.

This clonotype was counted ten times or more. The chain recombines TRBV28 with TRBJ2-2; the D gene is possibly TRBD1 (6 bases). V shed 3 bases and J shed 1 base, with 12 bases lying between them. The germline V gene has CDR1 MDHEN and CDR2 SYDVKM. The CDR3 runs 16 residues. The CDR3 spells CASSFLGTKNTGELFF. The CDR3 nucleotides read TGTGCCAGCAGTTTCTTAGGGACAAAGAACACCGGGGAGCTGTTTTTT.